Shown below are 29 T cell receptor beta chains from a single sample sequenced in a study of monozygotic twins with inflammatory bowel disease. Reprocessing the 5' RACE reads, TCRdb reports a single entry for every CDR3 protein and omits DNA. The sample includes approximately 420,000 distinct CDR3 sequences. Input material: blood. These receptors were obtained from a human donor with ulcerative colitis or Crohn's disease, or a healthy co-twin of an affected twin (not recorded which).

The gene calls are TRBV23-1 and TRBJ2-2; without DNA, the TCRdb call of TRBD1 cannot be checked. TRBV23-1 is an ORF; its function is uncertain. This CDR3 region has 16 residues. The CDR3 is CASSEPGQYYTGELFF.

The V and J genes are TRBV20-1 and TRBJ2-3; TCRdb's D call of TRBD2 is untestable without DNA. CDR3 length: 14 amino acids. CDR1 is DFQATT and CDR2 is SNEGSKA in the germline V gene (reference sequence). This chain's CDR3 is CSASNPRGSDTQYF.

The chain joins TRBV28 to TRBJ2-1; with no DNA, the TCRdb D assignment of TRBD2 cannot be verified. In germline, CDR1 is MDHEN, CDR2 SYDVKM. The CDR3 loop spans 15 amino acids. The CDR3 is CASSLEAGSLLVQFF.

This chain's CDR3 is CASSLGEITDTQYF. The chain employs TRBV5-1 and TRBJ2-3. This CDR3 has 14 amino acids. Germline CDR1 SGHRS, CDR2 YFSETQ.

The rearrangement joins TRBV6-1 to TRBJ1-1. The CDR3 loop spans 15 amino acids. The germline V gene has CDR1 MNHNS and CDR2 SASEGT. Here the CDR3 reads CASTLVWGRDTEAFF.

The V gene is TRBV5-1, the J gene TRBJ2-2; there is no DNA to check the TCRdb D call of TRBD1. The CDR3 runs to 16 residues. From germline, CDR1 is SGHRS and CDR2 YFSETQ. The CDR3 loop reads CASSQLGGRNTGELFF.

This chain joins TRBV20-1 and TRBJ2-1. CDR3 size: 13 residues. Germline assignment: CDR1 DFQATT and CDR2 SNEGSKA (reference sequence). The CDR3: CSARKADPNEQFF.

This chain links TRBV4-3 with TRBJ2-7; TCRdb's D gene call, TRBD2, goes unchecked for lack of DNA. This CDR3 is 15 amino acids long. Per germline, CDR1 LGHNA and CDR2 YSLEER. CDR3 sequence: CASSQAGTSTYEQYF.

The chain couples TRBV11-1 to TRBJ2-6; the TCRdb D gene call, TRBD1, has no DNA to confirm it. The CDR3 is 19 amino acids. In germline, CDR1 is SGHAT, CDR2 FQDESV (reference sequence). The chain's CDR3 is CASSLGWQGAGSGANVLTF.

J is TRBJ1-5 and V is TRBV19; TCRdb names TRBD1, which stays unverified in the absence of DNA. Germline V gene sequence: CDR1 LNHDA, CDR2 SQIVND (reference sequence). This CDR3 is built from 15 residues. CDR3 protein: CASRPGTGFGQPQHF.

The rearrangement joins TRBV3-1 to TRBJ2-1; the D gene TCRdb calls, TRBD2, cannot be checked with no DNA. Germline V gives CDR1 LGHDT, CDR2 YNNKEL (reference sequence). The CDR3 runs to 14 residues. CDR3 protein: CASSHSSGSLEQFF.

V gene TRBV5-1 combines with J gene TRBJ1-1. The germline V gene encodes CDR1 SGHRS and CDR2 YFSETQ. The CDR3 is made up of 13 amino acids. The CDR3 sequence: CASSQDPNTEAFF.

The chain combines TRBV9 with TRBJ2-3; the TRBD1 assignment by TCRdb is unverifiable without DNA. The CDR3 spans 14 residues. Looked up from germline, CDR1 is SGDLS and CDR2 is YYNGEE. The chain's CDR3 is CASTRGGSTDTQYF.

The genes are TRBV19 and TRBJ1-2; the TCRdb D gene call, TRBD1, has no DNA to confirm it. Germline V CDR1 and CDR2: LNHDA, SQIVND (reference sequence). The CDR3 contains 12 residues. CDR3 sequence: CASSPPGGGYTF.

The gene calls are TRBV7-2 and TRBJ2-2. Germline V CDR1 and CDR2: SGHTA, FQGNSA. The CDR3 has 14 residues. CDR3 amino acids: CASSFQGTTGELFF.

J is TRBJ2-1 and V is TRBV5-1; TCRdb's assignment of TRBD2 cannot be checked, as there is no DNA. This CDR3 has 16 amino acids. CDR1 is SGHRS and CDR2 is YFSETQ in the germline V gene. This CDR3 reads CASSLRLAGGRNEQFF. The full variable domain, in which reference TRBV5-1 and TRBJ2-1 provide the parts outside the CDR3, is KAGVTQTPRYLIKTRGQQVTLSCSPISGHRSVSWYQQTPGQGLQFLFEYFSETQRNKGNFPGRFSGRQFSNSRSEMNVSTLELGDSALYLCASSLRLAGGRNEQFFGPGTRLTVL.

The CDR3 sequence: CASSLSPSSGKIFGTDTQYF. The chain recombines TRBV6-2 or TRBV6-3 with TRBJ2-3; the TCRdb D gene call, TRBD2, has no DNA to confirm it. The CDR3 contains 20 residues. The V gene's germline CDR1 is MNHEY and CDR2 SVGEGT.

The V gene is TRBV27, the J gene TRBJ2-7; as DNA is missing, the TRBD2 call by TCRdb cannot be tested. This CDR3 comprises 14 residues. Germline lookup yields CDR1 MNHEY and CDR2 SMNVEV (reference sequence). CDR3 region: CASSLMRGSYEQYF.

This chain joins TRBV7-2 and TRBJ1-1. From germline, CDR1 is SGHTA and CDR2 FQGNSA. The CDR3 length is 16 residues. CDR3: CASSLDTGLRLMEAFF.

The chain carries TRBV27 and TRBJ1-1. CDR1 and CDR2 from the germline V gene are MNHEY and SMNVEV (reference sequence). CDR3 length: 11 residues. CDR3 sequence reads: CASRQSTEAFF.

The chain couples TRBV20-1 to TRBJ1-6; TCRdb gives TRBD1 as the D gene, but with no DNA this cannot be confirmed. This CDR3 is built from 15 residues. Germline CDR1 and CDR2: DFQATT and SNEGSKA (reference sequence). The CDR3 sequence is CSAGVGVSYNSPLHF.

The chain employs TRBV30 and TRBJ1-6; TCRdb reports TRBD1, a call that lacks DNA to check it against. The CDR3 contains 15 residues. Per germline, CDR1 GTSNPN and CDR2 SVGIG (reference sequence). CDR3 residues: CAWRAARGNNSPLHF.

The J gene is TRBJ1-1, the V gene TRBV5-1; TCRdb indicates TRBD1, and absent DNA this call remains unverified. Germline values: CDR1 SGHRS, CDR2 YFSETQ. The CDR3 spans 16 residues. The chain's CDR3 is CASSKIPGHKNTEAFF.

The chain links TRBV15 to TRBJ1-1; TCRdb proposes TRBD1, but this gene call is untestable without DNA. The CDR3 runs 15 residues. CDR1 is LNHNV and CDR2 is YYDKDF in the germline V gene (reference sequence). CDR3 in amino acids: CATSRVTGDNTEAFF.

Here the CDR3 reads CASSIQGTYEQYF. V and J are TRBV6-2 or TRBV6-3 and TRBJ2-7; lacking DNA, the TRBD1 call made by TCRdb goes unchecked. The CDR3 has 13 residues. Germline assignment: CDR1 MNHEY and CDR2 SVGEGT.

The chain links TRBV27 to TRBJ1-6. CDR1 MNHEY and CDR2 SMNVEV come from the germline V gene (reference sequence). This CDR3 has 17 residues. The CDR3 spells CASRSLKQSSYNSPLHF.

J is TRBJ2-2 and V is TRBV15; TCRdb names TRBD1, which stays unverified in the absence of DNA. This CDR3 has 16 residues. Germline CDR1 is LNHNV and CDR2 is YYDKDF (reference sequence). This CDR3 is CATSRVGGGNTGELFF.

The chain combines TRBV27 with TRBJ2-1; there is no DNA to check the TCRdb D call of TRBD2. Germline-derived CDR1 and CDR2 are MNHEY and SMNVEV (reference sequence). The CDR3 runs 15 residues. The CDR3 here is CASSLQLVGRNEQFF.

V is TRBV7-2 and J is TRBJ2-5. Germline CDR1 is SGHTA and CDR2 is FQGNSA. CDR3 length: 14 amino acids. CDR3 sequence reads: CASSQVGFQETQYF.